This entry is about one TCR beta chain. This entry belongs to a study of blood T cell repertoires in COVID-19. Study-wide context: COVID-19 samples, acute and convalescent, were from the United States, Italy and Spain. PBMCs, B-cell-depleted T cells, or T cells provided the cDNA or gDNA that made up the material.

Germline V gene sequence: CDR1 MNHEY, CDR2 SVGAGI. The CDR3 is 11 amino acids. Between the trimmed V and J ends, which lost 8 bases and 5 bases, there was a span of 9 bases. In the authors' workflow: Amplification from reference gene primers served as the basis for estimated nucleated cell counts. Sequencing was performed with immunoSEQ multiplex PCR; in TCRdb, only in-frame clones are kept and a portion is missing. The V and J calls and the clone size are those of that table, but D and trimming were determined from the DNA. The table has hundreds of thousands of clones, around 87% seen once. The chain employs TRBV6-5 and TRBJ1-1; no definite D call. The sequence derives from a human donor in a cohort sampled during active COVID-19. The sequenced sample consisted of peripheral blood. In nucleotides, the CDR3 is TGTGCCAGCCTGAGAGGTACTGAAGCTTTCTTT. Its translation: CASLRGTEAFF.